This TCR beta chain was identified in a study of blood T cells in healthy people across ages. Notes on the study in general: Unknown CMV status may confound age-related changes in expanded clones. Fewer expanded clones and more diversity marked long-lived versus aged donors. Observed TCR beta diversity per million T cells went down as age went up. This fall followed a roughly linear course with age.

Extracted total RNA amounted to at least 5.5 micrograms for each sample. A sample-barcoded 5' primer and a J-beta primer mix were used in a second PCR of roughly 6 to 11 cycles. TCRdb called the 5' RACE reads again in MiXCR, with one record for every CDR3 protein. The repertoire holds hundreds of thousands of distinct CDR3 sequences, with about 28% as singletons. This clonotype appeared a few times. Its specificity is not known. This CDR3 is built from 16 residues. V was trimmed by 8 bases and J by 5 bases, leaving 24 bases between them. Germline CDR1 MNHEY, CDR2 SVGEGT. The chain joins TRBV6-2 or TRBV6-3 to TRBJ1-1; possibly TRBD1 for D (6 bases). The sequence was obtained from an elderly woman in good health. Material: blood. CDR3 DNA: TGTGCCAGCCGGCCGTCCAGAATACAGGGCCTTACTGAAGCTTTCTTT. Protein: CASRPSRIQGLTEAFF.